The 5 T cell receptor beta chains below were found in one sample sequenced in a study of cytomegalovirus exposure and HLA in healthy donors. PCR amplification relied on 60 Vbeta primers (plus 13 Jbeta primers). Profiled with immunoSEQ multiplex PCR; TCRdb holds only in-frame clones, not every one. There are some 200,000 clones in the sample; over 80% occur only once, and approximately 0.71% lies in the top ten. Sequencing was performed on PBMCs. The receptors come from a boy aged 2 to 10 in good health and CMV-seronegative.

This clone was detected only once. The CDR3 is CASSGISYNEQFF. In nucleotides, the CDR3 is TGTGCCAGCAGCGGGATCTCCTACAATGAGCAGTTCTTC. The J gene is TRBJ2-1, the V gene TRBV6-4; D is possibly TRBD2 (5 bases). Germline V lookup: CDR1 MRHNA, CDR2 SNTAGT. The V end lost 6 bases, the J end lost 0 bases, and 6 bases lay between the germline ends. This CDR3 spans 13 amino acids.

The chain uses TRBV4-1 and TRBJ2-1; TRBD2 agrees at 10 bases. Unmatched junction bases numbered 5, after V lost 2 bases and J lost 4 bases. The germline V gene encodes CDR1 MGHRA and CDR2 YSYEKL. The CDR3 is 16 residues long. The CDR3 loop reads CASSQLAGVQYNEQFF. For the CDR3, the DNA is TGCGCCAGCAGCCAACTAGCGGGAGTCCAATACAATGAGCAGTTCTTC.

With respect to this clone: This same CDR3 is encoded by further DNA sequences in the sample. This chain connects TRBV5-1 to TRBJ2-7, with 7 bases matching TRBD1. Trimming took 3 bases from V and 2 from J; bases not matched to a gene: 2. Germline V CDR1 and CDR2: SGHRS, YFSETQ. This CDR3 comprises 13 residues. The CDR3 loop is CASSSTGTYEQYF. The CDR3 DNA sequence: TGCGCCAGCAGCTCGACAGGGACCTACGAGCAGTACTTC.

The rearrangement uses TRBV9 and TRBJ1-5, with D hard to call. Per germline, CDR1 SGDLS and CDR2 YYNGEE. V lost 0 bases and J lost 6, with 7 bases in between. CDR3 length equals 13 residues. DNA of the CDR3: TGTGCCAGCAGCGTAGATGGAGCTCAGCCCCAGCATTTT. This gives the protein CASSVDGAQPQHF. The full variable domain, its missing parts supplied by reference TRBV9 and TRBJ1-5, is DSGVTQTPKHLITATGQRVTLRCSPRSGDLSVYWYQQSLDQGLQFLIQYYNGEERAKGNILERFSAQQFPDLHSELNLSSLELGDSALYFCASSVDGAQPQHFGDGTRLSIL.

The CDR3 DNA is TGTGCCAGCAGTTCGCCGGGACTAGCGGTTAACAATGAGCAGTTCTTC. It codes for CASSSPGLAVNNEQFF. The chain uses TRBV6-5 and TRBJ2-1; 11 bases are shared with TRBD2. The CDR3 is 16 amino acids. CDR1 and CDR2 from the germline V gene are MNHEY and SVGAGI. V shed 4 bases and J 5 bases; nucleotides not matched to a gene: 7.